Sequencing of this T cell receptor beta chain was carried out in a study of spatial heterogeneity in lung cancer (dated by TCRdb to about 2019). For the wider study: More beta-chain than alpha-chain transcripts were consistently detected, likely reflecting higher beta-chain transcript abundance. In the raw uncorrected reads, each unique combination of TCR and UMI appeared on average more than ten times. At surgery, both alpha and beta chains were TCR-sequenced in approximately 210 tumor regions, fewer than 85 matched nontumor lung samples and 56 PBMC samples. The study quantitatively compared TCR alpha and beta repertoires across multiple tumor regions, matched nontumor lung and blood in non-small cell lung cancer. Nonsynonymous mutation counts, determined by whole-exome sequencing of tumor tissue, were related to features of the TCR repertoire.

Summary of the overall study and its limitations: Ubiquitous expanded tumor TCRs were detected in blood more often at tumor resection than at routine follow-up. Additional single-cell paired TCR alpha and beta sequencing was considered necessary to confirm, at a functional level, the hypothesis that regional TCRs recognize regional mutations.

The library was made by 5' RACE. Instrument used: NextSeq 500. In the TCR library protocol, a unique molecular identifier was attached to each TCR cDNA molecule so that PCR and sequencing errors could be corrected. In the paper's pipeline: Decombinator tools were used for TCR identification, UMI-based error correction and CDR3 extraction. Expanded TCRs were defined as those above a frequency of 2 per 1,000, corresponding to the top 1% of the tumor frequency distribution. Renyi diversity was calculated using the R vegan package after each repertoire was subsampled 100 times to 5,000 TCRs. CDR3 similarity networks were built from amino acid triplet string-kernel similarity, with CDR3s being connected when pairwise similarity was above 0.82. TCRdb itself trimmed the public reads at Q25 with fastp, ran MiXCR and retained productive beta chains. Rows are combined by CDR3 protein, so each entry shows the most common genes and DNA. TCRdb, not the original authors, processed these V and J calls. This sample holds tens of thousands of distinct CDR3 sequences; more than 10% were observed only once. In total, the top ten clones hold about 41% of the sample.

V loses 6 bases, J loses 7 bases, and the germline ends lie 13 bases apart. Inclusive of the bounding cysteine and phenylalanine, the CDR3 is 11 residues long. Just the 33-base CDR3 DNA is kept, in frame starting at base 1. Via the germline V gene (reference sequence), CDR1 is DFQATT and CDR2 SNEGSKA. The time point label, as the study defines it: sample taken at primary tumor resection. Donors were some 78 patients with early-stage, untreated non-small cell lung cancer from the lung TRACERx cohort. TCR sequencing used whole RNA extracted from tumor and nontumor lung tissue, or from cryopreserved PBMC samples, without cell sorting. Patients were selected for TCR sequencing only if sufficient RNA was available from at least two tumor regions. This clonotype was observed at least ten times. The specificity of this receptor is unknown. No quality values exist for individual bases; no much larger clone is one base distant.

The receptor comes from a male donor with early-stage non-small cell lung cancer. Sequenced here: PBMCs, sampled at surgery. The receptor chain draws on TRBV20-1 and TRBJ2-7, with no reliable assignment of the D segment. The DNA sequence is TGCAGTGCCCTCCCTGGGGTTGAGCAGTACTTC. This yields the protein CSALPGVEQYF.